The 21 T cell receptor beta chains given below trace back to one sample, sequenced in a study of regulatory T cells in long-lasting Graves disease. Time point: persistent/refractory GD, antithyroid drugs over 5 years with positive TRAb. Preparation of the TCR library used RNA extracted from PBMCs. Relying on iRepertoire HTBI primers and Arm-PCR of CDR3 regions, the team built TCR beta libraries. TCRdb re-derived calls from the multiplex PCR reads in MiXCR, one entry per CDR3 protein. The profile covers more than 300,000 distinct CDR3 sequences, with 15% to 20% appearing a single time and just under 30% taken by the ten largest. This sample comprised peripheral blood mononuclear cells (PBMCs), obtained when the disease was refractory, from a patient treated with antithyroid drugs. These receptors were collected from a female donor with Graves disease.

This clonotype was counted ten times or more. The chain employs TRBV6-5 and TRBJ2-5; TRBD2 agrees at 7 bases. The junction had 7 bases not matched to a gene; V was cut back by 0 bases and J by 0 bases. CDR3 length equals 17 residues. Germline CDR1 reads MNHEY; CDR2 reads SVGAGI. The CDR3 spells CASSYSKTSANQETQYF. The CDR3 region has the DNA TGTGCCAGCAGTTACTCTAAAACTAGCGCCAACCAAGAGACCCAGTACTTC.

This clonotype showed up just a few times. The rearrangement joins TRBV4-1 to TRBJ2-5, with D unclear. The V end was cut by 0 bases, the J end by 4 bases, with 12 bases between. CDR1 MGHRA and CDR2 YSYEKL come from the germline V gene. The CDR3 totals 15 residues. Here the CDR3 DNA reads TGCGCCAGCAGCCAAGATCTAGGCAGACTAGAGACCCAGTACTTC. Translated, it gives CASSQDLGRLETQYF.

This clonotype was seen just once. Here the CDR3 reads CASRYGGVSYEQYF. DNA for the CDR3: TGTGCCAGCAGGTACGGGGGAGTGAGCTACGAGCAGTACTTC. The V and J genes are TRBV11-2 and TRBJ2-7, with D tentatively TRBD2 (6 bases). The CDR3 has 14 amino acids. Looked up from germline, CDR1 is SGHAT and CDR2 is FQNNGV. The V end was cut by 6 bases, the J end by 3 bases, with 15 bases between.

Many counts were recorded for this clonotype. The genes are TRBV12-3 or TRBV12-4 and TRBJ2-7; D assignment may be TRBD1 or TRBD2 (5 bases each). Trimming stripped 8 bases from V and 2 bases from J, with 16 bases between. The CDR3 extends over 14 amino acids. The CDR3 DNA follows: TGTGCCAGCGGGCTCTCCGGGGCCCCCTACGAGCAGTACTTC. It encodes CASGLSGAPYEQYF.

This clonotype was observed many times. The J gene is TRBJ1-3, the V gene TRBV12-3 or TRBV12-4; D unresolved. This CDR3 region has 16 residues. Trimming left V 0 bases short and J 0 bases short, with 9 bases between. CDR3 DNA sequence: TGTGCCAGCAGTTTAGCGTTCGGCAGCTCTGGAAACACCATATATTTT. Amino acid sequence: CASSLAFGSSGNTIYF.

The V and J genes are TRBV20-1 and TRBJ2-7; TRBD2 aligns across 10 bases. The CDR3 has 14 amino acids. V lost 4 bases to trimming and J lost 4 bases; unmatched junction nucleotides: 7. From germline, CDR1 is DFQATT and CDR2 SNEGSKA (reference sequence). The CDR3 region is CSANPLAGAYEQYF. The DNA for the CDR3 is TGCAGTGCTAACCCCCTAGCGGGAGCGTACGAGCAGTACTTC.

This clonotype showed up many times. This chain uses TRBV7-9 with TRBJ2-7, with D hard to call. CDR3 length: 12 residues. With 4 bases removed from V and 7 bases from J, the gap between germline ends came to 11 bases. The V gene's germline CDR1 is SEHNR and CDR2 FQNEAQ (reference sequence). The chain's CDR3 is CASSYTAGEQYF. The CDR3, as DNA: TGTGCCAGCAGCTACACTGCTGGAGAGCAGTACTTC.

This clonotype was observed at least ten times. The rearrangement links TRBV28 to TRBJ2-5; D may be TRBD1 (6 bases). V lost 6 bases, J lost 5 bases, and 16 bases lay in between. The length of the CDR3 is 14 residues. Germline CDR1 and CDR2: MDHEN and SYDVKM. CDR3 amino acids: CASSRNRVGETQYF. The CDR3 DNA sequence: TGTGCCAGCAGCCGTAACAGGGTGGGGGAGACCCAGTACTTC. Using reference TRBV28 and TRBJ2-5 for the parts outside the CDR3, the full variable domain is DVKVTQSSRYLVKRTGEKVFLECVQDMDHENMFWYRQDPGLGLRLIYFSYDVKMKEKGDIPEGYSVSREKKERFSLILESASTNQTSMYLCASSRNRVGETQYFGPGTRLLVL.

This clonotype was found many times. This sequence joins TRBV12-5 and TRBJ2-7; 7 bases match TRBD1. The CDR3 loop spans 13 amino acids. V was pared by 8 bases and J by 4 bases, with 8 bases of the junction left unmatched. CDR1 and CDR2 from the germline V gene are LGHNT and FRNRAP. CDR3 bases: TGTGCTAGTCAGCCAGGGGGAGCGTACGAGCAGTACTTC. Translation gives CASQPGGAYEQYF.

In this sample, this clonotype turned up many times. The V call is TRBV29-1, the J call TRBJ2-7; 9 bases line up with TRBD1. The germline V gene has CDR1 SQVTM and CDR2 ANQGSEA. The CDR3 is made up of 14 amino acids. CDR3 protein: CSCLAGTGTYEQYF. The CDR3, as DNA: TGCAGTTGCCTGGCCGGGACAGGGACGTACGAGCAGTACTTC.

Turning to this clonotype: The junction differs from germline at one of its ends, possibly a read error. This chain connects TRBV3-1 to TRBJ1-2; D gene ambiguous. Germline CDR1 and CDR2: LGHDT and YNNKEL (reference sequence). This CDR3 comprises 14 residues. This chain's CDR3 is CAGSQDRSISGYTF. CDR3 in DNA: TGTGCCGGCAGCCAAGATCGTTCCATTTCAGGCTACACCTTC.

Many counts were recorded for this clonotype. This rearrangement joins TRBV7-9 to TRBJ2-5; 10 nucleotides match TRBD1. Germline CDR1 reads SEHNR; CDR2 reads FQNEAQ (reference sequence). This CDR3 has 16 residues. The junction had 12 bases not matched to a gene; V was cut back by 6 bases and J by 5 bases. In DNA form, the CDR3 reads TGTGCCAGCAGTTCCGGGACAGGGGAGTCAACGGAGACCCAGTACTTC. Encoded protein: CASSSGTGESTETQYF.

The genes are TRBV7-2 and TRBJ1-3; TRBD1 is a possible D gene (5 bases). Trimming cost V 5 bases and J 4 bases, with 9 bases left between them. The CDR3 loop spans 13 amino acids. CDR1 is SGHTA, CDR2 FQGNSA, per germline. This CDR3 reads CASSRDGGNTIYF. In DNA, the CDR3 is TGTGCCAGCAGCCGGGACGGCGGAAACACCATATATTTT.

This clonotype was found many times. This sequence joins TRBV27 and TRBJ2-2; 7 bases align to TRBD1. CDR1 is MNHEY and CDR2 is SMNVEV in the germline V gene (reference sequence). This CDR3 is 16 amino acids long. V lost 0 bases to trimming and J lost 3 bases; unmatched junction nucleotides: 4. The CDR3 coding sequence is TGTGCCAGCAGTTTATCGTGGACAGGTGACACCGGGGAGCTGTTTTTT. It codes for CASSLSWTGDTGELFF.

This clonotype was found many times. V gene TRBV6-5 combines with J gene TRBJ2-7; TRBD2 matches at 10 bases. Per the germline V gene, CDR1 is MNHEY and CDR2 is SVGAGI. This CDR3 contains 16 residues. V lost 0 bases, J lost 2 bases, and 4 bases stayed unmatched. CDR3: CASSYSETSGPYEQYF. The CDR3 region has the DNA TGTGCCAGCAGTTACTCAGAGACTAGCGGGCCCTACGAGCAGTACTTC.

In its sample, this clonotype was seen a few times. This sequence joins TRBV28 and TRBJ1-5, with D possibly TRBD1 on 5 matching bases. Germline values: CDR1 MDHEN, CDR2 SYDVKM. V was pared by 2 bases and J by 4 bases, with 21 bases between. The CDR3 spans 18 residues. CDR3 in amino acids: CASSLGGRGHLFNQPQHF. Written as DNA, the CDR3 is TGTGCCAGCAGTTTAGGGGGAAGGGGTCATCTTTTTAATCAGCCCCAGCATTTT.

The J gene is TRBJ2-3, the V gene TRBV3-1; no clear D. Trimming removed 5 bases at V and 5 bases at J, with 8 bases between. There are 12 residues in the CDR3. Looked up from germline, CDR1 is LGHDT and CDR2 is YNNKEL (reference sequence). CDR3 DNA: TGTGCCAGCAGCAACCCACGAGATACGCAGTATTTT. Amino acids: CASSNPRDTQYF.

There are many counts of this clonotype. The rearrangement uses TRBV28 and TRBJ1-1; no clear D gene. Trimming removed 6 bases from V and 0 bases from J, with 8 bases in between. The V gene's germline CDR1 is MDHEN and CDR2 SYDVKM. The CDR3 loop spans 13 amino acids. The CDR3 DNA is TGTGCCAGCAGCCGACACCTGAACACTGAAGCTTTCTTT. Protein product: CASSRHLNTEAFF.

This clonotype was seen many times. The chain employs TRBV18 and TRBJ2-7, with TRBD1 matching over 7 bases. The CDR3 consists of 14 residues. CDR1 and CDR2 from the germline V gene are KGHSH and LQKENI. V lost 2 bases to trimming and J lost 3 bases; unmatched junction nucleotides: 4. The CDR3 here is CASSPGTAYYEQYF. Written as DNA, the CDR3 is TGTGCCAGCTCACCAGGGACAGCCTACTACGAGCAGTACTTC.

The chain uses TRBV10-2 and TRBJ2-5; no clear D. The CDR3 length is 14 residues. Germline V lookup: CDR1 WSHSY, CDR2 SAAADI. V lost 7 bases and J 0 bases, leaving 12 bases between the germline ends. CDR3 sequence reads: CASTRLSYQETQYF. In nucleotides, the CDR3 is TGCGCCAGCACTCGACTTTCGTACCAAGAGACCCAGTACTTC.

This clonotype was picked up many times. V usage is TRBV7-2 and J usage is TRBJ2-5; D is perhaps TRBD1 (6 bases). The CDR3 is 15 residues long. Trimming removed 0 bases at V and 4 bases at J, with 12 bases between. Germline V gene sequence: CDR1 SGHTA, CDR2 FQGNSA. DNA for the CDR3: TGTGCCAGCAGCTTAGCGGCAGGGGAGCTAGAGACCCAGTACTTC. Its translation: CASSLAAGELETQYF. Together with reference TRBV7-2 and TRBJ2-5, the CDR3 gives the full variable domain: GAGVSQSPSNKVTEKGKDVELRCDPISGHTALYWYRQSLGQGLEFLIYFQGNSAPDKSGLPSDRFSAERTGGSVSTLTIQRTQQEDSAVYLCASSLAAGELETQYFGPGTRLLVL.